This T cell receptor beta chain was captured in a study of spatial heterogeneity in lung cancer. Study context: A consistent excess of beta-chain over alpha-chain sequences was detected.

CDR1 is LNHDA, CDR2 SQIVND, per germline (reference sequence). Trimming shortened V by 2 bases and J by 0 bases, and 11 bases separated the two germline ends. This CDR3 is 16 amino acids long. As to time point: blood at routine non-recurrence follow-up after resection. The sequenced material consisted of unsorted whole RNA from tumor, nontumor lung or frozen PBMC. A single record per CDR3 protein comes from TCRdb applying MiXCR to the 5' RACE reads. This sample has around 47,000 distinct CDR3 sequences, with around 6.7% found just once. The gene calls are TRBV19 and TRBJ1-5, with D perhaps TRBD1 (5 bases). The TCR was taken from a female donor with early-stage non-small cell lung cancer. Sequenced material: PBMCs, taken at follow-up. The CDR3 DNA reads TGTGCCAGTAGTATAATGGACATGAATAGCAATCAGCCCCAGCATTTT. Translation: CASSIMDMNSNQPQHF.